What follows are 28 T cell receptor beta chains derived from one specimen sequenced in a study of cytomegalovirus exposure and HLA in healthy donors. The PCR had 60 Vbeta and 13 Jbeta primers. Profiling relied on immunoSEQ multiplex PCR, and the TCRdb table lists in-frame clones only, not all of them. The data show around 20,000 clones, under 85% seen once. Source material: PBMCs. These receptors were collected from a human donor in good health.

CDR3 DNA: TGTGCCAGCAGCTTAATTATACAGGAAAAACTGTTTTTT. As protein: CASSLIIQEKLFF. The chain couples TRBV7-2 to TRBJ1-4; D uncertain. Trimming removed 2 bases at V and 8 bases at J, with 9 bases between. The CDR3 runs to 13 residues. CDR1 is SGHTA and CDR2 is FQGNSA in the germline V gene.

Notes on this clone: It is likely a read error, because the conserved phenylalanine at the end of the CDR3 is missing. The CDR3 region is CASSLALPDREKYYGYTS. The DNA for the CDR3 is TGTGCCAGCAGCTTAGCGCTACCGGACAGGGAAAAATACTATGGCTACACCTCC. This sequence joins TRBV7-8 and TRBJ1-2; 8 nucleotides agree with TRBD1. J was trimmed by 3 bases and V by 0 bases; bases with no gene match: 12. The germline V gene has CDR1 SGHVS and CDR2 FQNEAQ. The CDR3 sequence is 18 residues long.

The rearrangement links TRBV5-1 to TRBJ2-7; 10 nucleotides line up with TRBD1. The junction had 8 bases not matched to a gene; V was cut back by 4 bases and J by 4 bases. Germline-derived CDR1 and CDR2 are SGHRS and YFSETQ. The CDR3 sequence is 15 residues long. The CDR3 protein is CASSTDGQGVYEQYF. DNA of the CDR3: TGCGCCAGCAGCACTGACGGACAGGGGGTTTACGAGCAGTACTTC.

The rearrangement uses TRBV21-1 and TRBJ2-5; whether TRBD2, the table's D call, matches the DNA was not checked. TRBV21-1 is assigned pseudogene status. This CDR3 contains 13 residues. The CDR3 DNA sequence: TGTGCCAGCGCTATCCGGGGACAAGAGACCCAGTACTTC. Translated, it gives CASAIRGQETQYF.

The CDR3 DNA is TGTGCCAGCAGTTACGGGACTAGCGGGGCCTACAATGAGCAGTTCTTC. It codes for CASSYGTSGAYNEQFF. The rearrangement uses TRBV6-5 and TRBJ2-1, with 13 bases fitting TRBD2. Trimming took 2 bases from V and 2 from J; bases not matched to a gene: 0. CDR3 length equals 16 residues. The germline gives CDR1 MNHEY, CDR2 SVGAGI.

The CDR3 here is CASSQRDYNSPLHF. The DNA for the CDR3 is TGTGCCAGCAGTCAAAGAGACTATAATTCACCCCTCCACTTT. This chain links TRBV6-5 with TRBJ1-6; the D is unclear. Deletions cut 5 bases from V and 3 bases from J, with 8 bases between. The CDR3 sequence is 14 residues long. Germline CDR1 and CDR2: MNHEY and SVGAGI.

This chain uses TRBV7-2 with TRBJ2-1, with TRBD1 matching over 12 bases. The J segment lost 5 bases and the V segment lost 5 bases, leaving 10 bases of the junction unmatched. The CDR3 is made up of 17 amino acids. In germline, CDR1 is SGHTA, CDR2 FQGNSA. CDR3 sequence (DNA): TGTGCCAGCAGCCACGCCCGGGACAGGGGGCAGGACAATGAGCAGTTCTTC. Protein product: CASSHARDRGQDNEQFF.

V usage is TRBV7-2 and J usage is TRBJ1-1; no clear D gene. Germline V CDR1 and CDR2: SGHTA, FQGNSA. The V end lost 3 bases, the J end lost 0 bases, and 5 bases lay between the germline ends. The CDR3 loop spans 13 amino acids. The CDR3 sequence: CASSFSVNTEAFF. In DNA, the CDR3 is TGTGCCAGCAGCTTTAGCGTGAACACTGAAGCTTTCTTT.

The chain links TRBV4-3 to TRBJ2-5; a weak D match, TRBD2 (6 bases). The V and J ends lost 1 base and 2 bases respectively, with 11 bases between them. CDR3 length: 15 amino acids. Per germline, CDR1 LGHNA and CDR2 YSLEER. The CDR3 region has the DNA TGCGCCAGCAGCCAAGGGTGGCGGGGACAAGAGACCCAGTACTTC. It codes for CASSQGWRGQETQYF.

The chain is built from TRBV19 and TRBJ2-1; 13 bases fit TRBD2. CDR1 LNHDA and CDR2 SQIVND come from the germline V gene (reference sequence). The CDR3 spans 14 residues. V lost 10 bases, J lost 6 bases, and 6 bases stayed unmatched. In DNA, the CDR3 is TGTGCCACTTCACTAGCGGGAGGGCCCAATGAGCAGTTCTTC. It specifies CATSLAGGPNEQFF.

The chain is built from TRBV29-1 and TRBJ2-5, with 8 bases that match TRBD1. CDR3 length: 12 residues. Per germline, CDR1 SQVTM and CDR2 ANQGSEA. V shed 8 bases and J 5 bases; nucleotides not matched to a gene: 7. The DNA of the CDR3 is TGCAGCCTCCGACAGGGGAGGGAGACCCAGTACTTC. Translated, it gives CSLRQGRETQYF.

This clone was seen a few times. V usage is TRBV29-1 and J usage is TRBJ2-5; 10 bases align to TRBD1. This CDR3 has 16 residues. J was trimmed by 0 bases and V by 4 bases; bases with no gene match: 8. The germline V gene has CDR1 SQVTM and CDR2 ANQGSEA. For the CDR3, the DNA is TGCAGCGTTGGGGGGGACAGGGGCCTTTACCAAGAGACCCAGTACTTC. Protein product: CSVGGDRGLYQETQYF.

The chain joins TRBV13 to TRBJ1-4; D not resolved. This CDR3 is 12 amino acids long. Deletions cut 4 bases from V and 6 bases from J, with 6 bases between. Germline assignment: CDR1 PRHDT and CDR2 FYEKMQ (reference sequence). CDR3 nucleotide sequence: TGTGCCAGCAGCTCGAGGGATGAAAAACTGTTTTTT. Amino acids: CASSSRDEKLFF.

V gene TRBV7-6 combines with J gene TRBJ1-2, with a possible D match to TRBD1 (5 bases). Germline V CDR1 and CDR2: SGHVS, FNYEAQ. The CDR3 is 19 amino acids. Between the trimmed V and J ends, which lost 5 bases and 0 bases, there was a span of 25 bases. CDR3 bases: TGTGCCAGCAGCCTCCGGGTGGGTTCAGGACAAGGAACTAACTATGGCTACACCTTC. Amino acid sequence: CASSLRVGSGQGTNYGYTF.

The chain joins TRBV27 to TRBJ2-2, with 11 positions matching TRBD2. The CDR3 extends over 17 amino acids. J was trimmed by 0 bases and V by 3 bases; bases with no gene match: 3. Per germline, CDR1 MNHEY and CDR2 SMNVEV (reference sequence). The CDR3 sequence is CASSFRLAGSNTGELFF. Written as DNA, the CDR3 is TGTGCCAGCAGTTTCAGACTAGCGGGGTCGAACACCGGGGAGCTGTTTTTT.

The V and J genes are TRBV18 and TRBJ1-1, with D unclear. V was cut by 2 bases and J by 10 bases, with 11 bases left in between. The CDR3 has 12 amino acids. Germline CDR1 is KGHSH and CDR2 is LQKENI. CDR3: CASSPNGLVAFF. The CDR3 DNA sequence: TGTGCCAGCTCACCAAACGGACTAGTAGCTTTCTTT.

The chain recombines TRBV29-1 with TRBJ2-1, with a possible D match to TRBD1 (6 bases). The CDR3 is made up of 14 amino acids. Trimming left V 8 bases short and J 5 bases short, with 19 bases between. Germline CDR1 is SQVTM and CDR2 is ANQGSEA. CDR3 DNA: TGCAGCCCCATACGACAGGATCCCCACAATGAGCAGTTCTTC. It is translated as CSPIRQDPHNEQFF.

The chain employs TRBV6-1 and TRBJ2-7; no firm D call. Per the germline V gene, CDR1 is MNHNS and CDR2 is SASEGT. Trimming cost V 7 bases and J 2 bases, with 15 bases left between them. The CDR3 runs to 14 residues. The CDR3 loop is CASIVRLDTYEQYF. The CDR3 region has the DNA TGTGCCAGCATAGTGAGACTCGATACCTACGAGCAGTACTTC.

The chain combines TRBV28 with TRBJ2-5; D gene uncertain. The tail of the sequence fits TRBJ2-7 better, so the J call may be wrong. CDR3 length: 14 amino acids. Germline V gene sequence: CDR1 MDHEN, CDR2 SYDVKM. As DNA, the CDR3 is TGTGCCAGCAGTCTCCCTCCGGCGGAGTACGAGCAGTACTTC. This encodes CASSLPPAEYEQYF.

The gene calls are TRBV18 and TRBJ2-1; TRBD1 matches 8 bases. With V trimmed by 4 bases and J by 0 bases, 8 bases remained unmatched. Germline CDR1 reads KGHSH; CDR2 reads LQKENI. CDR3 length equals 17 residues. The CDR3 DNA reads TGTGCCAGCTCACTACCCGGGACAGGATACTCCTACAATGAGCAGTTCTTC. This encodes CASSLPGTGYSYNEQFF.

The chain recombines TRBV4-1 with TRBJ1-2; the D is unclear. Between the trimmed V and J ends, which lost 4 bases and 2 bases, there was a span of 8 bases. CDR1 and CDR2 (germline): MGHRA, YSYEKL. The CDR3 runs 13 residues. CDR3 residues: CASSLGGNYGYTF. For the CDR3, the DNA is TGCGCCAGCAGCCTAGGAGGAAACTATGGCTACACCTTC.

V gene TRBV27 combines with J gene TRBJ1-4; 7 positions agree with TRBD1. There are 15 residues in the CDR3. V was clipped by 4 bases and J by 0 bases; unmatched bases: 2. CDR1 and CDR2 from the germline V gene are MNHEY and SMNVEV (reference sequence). CDR3 sequence reads: CASSSQGATNEKLFF. CDR3 coding DNA: TGTGCCAGCAGTTCCCAGGGGGCAACTAATGAAAAACTGTTTTTT.

The CDR3 reads CASSRSTGGFTEAFF. For the CDR3, the DNA is TGTGCCAGCAGCCGTAGTACAGGGGGCTTCACTGAAGCTTTCTTT. The chain recombines TRBV7-9 with TRBJ1-1; TRBD1 agrees at 9 bases. The CDR3 extends over 15 amino acids. Germline values: CDR1 SEHNR, CDR2 FQNEAQ (reference sequence). After removal of 5 bases from V and 4 bases from J, the junction contained 8 bases not matched to a gene. Drawing the rest from reference TRBV7-9 and TRBJ1-1, the complete variable domain is DTGVSQNPRHKITKRGQNVTFRCDPISEHNRLYWYRQTLGQGPEFLTYFQNEAQLEKSRLLSDRFSAERPKGSFSTLEIQRTEQGDSAMYLCASSRSTGGFTEAFFGQGTRLTVV.

This sequence joins TRBV29-1 and TRBJ1-2, with 7 positions matching TRBD1. Per the germline V gene, CDR1 is SQVTM and CDR2 is ANQGSEA. V was clipped by 0 bases and J by 6 bases; unmatched bases: 4. This CDR3 contains 13 residues. CDR3 residues: CSVEDPGTDGYTF. CDR3 coding DNA: TGCAGCGTTGAAGATCCCGGGACAGATGGCTACACCTTC.

J is TRBJ2-2 and V is TRBV7-3, with TRBD1 matching over 12 bases. V gave up 5 bases and J gave up 8 bases; unmatched junction bases: 9. The CDR3 totals 16 residues. Germline-derived CDR1 and CDR2 are SGHTA and FQGTGA. CDR3 coding DNA: TGTGCCAGCAGCCCCCGGGACAGGGGGCGTAGAGGGGAGCTGTTTTTT. This codes for CASSPRDRGRRGELFF.

The chain uses TRBV18 and TRBJ2-7, with a tentative D call TRBD1 (6 bases). With 6 bases removed from V and 7 bases from J, the gap between germline ends came to 13 bases. This CDR3 spans 12 amino acids. From germline, CDR1 is KGHSH and CDR2 LQKENI. The CDR3, as DNA: TGTGCCAGCTCTCTCCAGGGGTGGGAGCAGTACTTC. Translation: CASSLQGWEQYF.

The chain has TRBV5-5 and TRBJ1-1; no definite D call. Germline lookup yields CDR1 SGHKS and CDR2 YYEKEE (reference sequence). The V end was cut by 4 bases, the J end by 1 base, with 17 bases between. CDR3 length: 16 residues. The CDR3 protein is CASSVQVPSTNTEAFF. DNA of the CDR3: TGTGCCAGCAGCGTTCAGGTACCTTCGACGAACACTGAAGCTTTCTTT.

This chain uses TRBV7-2 with TRBJ2-7; D is ambiguous. V shed 3 bases and J shed 2 bases, with 8 bases lying between them. The CDR3 covers 13 residues. Germline V gene data show CDR1 as SGHTA and CDR2 as FQGNSA. The CDR3 region is CASSFTRAYEQYF. The DNA of the CDR3 is TGTGCCAGCAGCTTTACCCGAGCCTACGAGCAGTACTTC.